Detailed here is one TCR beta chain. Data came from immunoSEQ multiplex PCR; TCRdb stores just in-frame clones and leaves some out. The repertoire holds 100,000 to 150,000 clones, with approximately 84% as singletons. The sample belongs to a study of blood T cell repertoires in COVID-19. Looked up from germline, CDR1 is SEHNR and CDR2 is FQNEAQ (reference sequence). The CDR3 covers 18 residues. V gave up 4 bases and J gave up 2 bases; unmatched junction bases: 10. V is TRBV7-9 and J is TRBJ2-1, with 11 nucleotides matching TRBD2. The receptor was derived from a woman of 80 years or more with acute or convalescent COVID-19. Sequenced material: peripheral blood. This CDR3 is CASSSLPGLAGTYNEQFF. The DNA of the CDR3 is TGTGCCAGCAGCTCACTCCCTGGACTAGCGGGTACCTACAATGAGCAGTTCTTC.